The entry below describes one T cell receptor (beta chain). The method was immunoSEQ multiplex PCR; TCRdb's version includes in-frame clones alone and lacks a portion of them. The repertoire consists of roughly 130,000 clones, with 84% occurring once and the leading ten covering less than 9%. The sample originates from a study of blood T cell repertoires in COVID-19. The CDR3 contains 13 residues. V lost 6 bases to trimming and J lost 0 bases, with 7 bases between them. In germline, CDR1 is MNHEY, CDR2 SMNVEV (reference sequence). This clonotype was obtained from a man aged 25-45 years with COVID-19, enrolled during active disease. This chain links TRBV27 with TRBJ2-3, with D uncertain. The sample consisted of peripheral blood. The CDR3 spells CASRKTSTDTQYF. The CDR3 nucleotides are TGTGCCAGCAGAAAGACTAGCACAGATACGCAGTATTTT.